The 28 T cell receptor beta chains reported below all come from one sample, sequenced in a study of blood T cell repertoires in COVID-19. This table comes from immunoSEQ multiplex PCR, and its TCRdb copy is limited to in-frame clones, with some not included. Of 150,000 or so clones in the sample, less than 95% were seen once. Sample: peripheral blood. All receptors come from a man aged 50 to 60 with acute or convalescent COVID-19.

This chain links TRBV9 with TRBJ2-1, with TRBD2 matching 15 bases. The germline V gene encodes CDR1 SGDLS and CDR2 YYNGEE. J was trimmed by 8 bases and V by 3 bases; bases with no gene match: 3. This CDR3 is 15 amino acids long. CDR3 amino acids: CASSEGLAGGYEQFF. Written as DNA, the CDR3 is TGTGCCAGCAGCGAGGGACTAGCGGGAGGCTATGAGCAGTTCTTC.

The V call is TRBV29-1, the J call TRBJ2-7, with 9 positions matching TRBD1. CDR3 length: 16 amino acids. Germline assignment: CDR1 SQVTM and CDR2 ANQGSEA. With V trimmed by 3 bases and J by 3 bases, 12 bases remained unmatched. The CDR3 nucleotides are TGCAGCGTTGAGGGGCAGAAACAGGGGGCGTTCTACGAGCAGTACTTC. Translated, it gives CSVEGQKQGAFYEQYF.

The V call is TRBV2, the J call TRBJ1-5; TRBD1 agrees at 10 bases. Germline V gene data show CDR1 as SNHLY and CDR2 as FYNNEI. The CDR3 length is 16 residues. With V trimmed by 5 bases and J by 4 bases, 8 bases remained unmatched. This CDR3 is CASSRTGGQGNQPQHF. CDR3 DNA: TGTGCCAGCAGTCGGACAGGGGGTCAGGGGAATCAGCCCCAGCATTTT.

The chain is built from TRBV11-2 and TRBJ2-2, with 7 bases identical to TRBD2. The V gene end was trimmed by 2 bases and the J gene end by 7 bases; junction bases not matched to a gene: 7. The CDR3 runs to 15 residues. Germline CDR1 and CDR2: SGHAT and FQNNGV. The CDR3 sequence is CASSLWGGINGELFF. In nucleotides, the CDR3 is TGTGCCAGCAGCTTATGGGGGGGAATAAACGGGGAGCTGTTTTTT.

The chain recombines TRBV30 with TRBJ1-3; TRBD1 is a possible D gene (6 bases). CDR3 length equals 13 residues. Germline lookup yields CDR1 GTSNPN and CDR2 SVGIG (reference sequence). Trimming pared 5 bases from V and 2 bases from J, leaving 10 bases between. This CDR3 is CAWVRGTGNTIYF. The CDR3 coding sequence is TGTGCCTGGGTTAGGGGGACTGGAAACACCATATATTTT.

This clone was detected once. The chain couples TRBV10-3 to TRBJ1-5, with D unclear. With 0 bases removed from V and 7 bases from J, the gap between germline ends came to 7 bases. Germline CDR1 and CDR2: ENHRY and SYGVKD. The CDR3 loop spans 13 amino acids. The CDR3 reads CAISESGGQPQHF. CDR3 nucleotide sequence: TGTGCCATCAGTGAGTCGGGAGGGCAGCCCCAGCATTTT.

The J gene is TRBJ1-4, the V gene TRBV5-6, with D tentatively TRBD1 (5 bases). Germline loops: CDR1 SGHDT, CDR2 YYEEEE. The CDR3 is 13 residues long. Deletions cut 0 bases from V and 6 bases from J, with 6 bases between. CDR3: CASSLVGDEKLFF. As DNA, the CDR3 is TGTGCCAGCAGCTTGGTAGGGGATGAAAAACTGTTTTTT.

This chain connects TRBV28 to TRBJ1-6; D perhaps matches TRBD1 (6 bases). The CDR3 loop spans 15 amino acids. V lost 5 bases, J lost 9 bases, and 17 bases lay in between. Per germline, CDR1 MDHEN and CDR2 SYDVKM. CDR3 region: CASSQSKGGSSPLHF. The CDR3 DNA sequence: TGTGCCAGCAGTCAATCTAAGGGGGGGAGTTCACCCCTCCACTTT. The full variable domain, its missing parts supplied by reference TRBV28 and TRBJ1-6, is DVKVTQSSRYLVKRTGEKVFLECVQDMDHENMFWYRQDPGLGLRLIYFSYDVKMKEKGDIPEGYSVSREKKERFSLILESASTNQTSMYLCASSQSKGGSSPLHFGNGTRLTVT.

V is TRBV4-1 and J is TRBJ2-1; 7 nucleotides match TRBD1. Germline-derived CDR1 and CDR2 are MGHRA and YSYEKL. The CDR3 spans 13 residues. After removal of 0 bases from V and 13 bases from J, the junction contained 6 bases not matched to a gene. CDR3 nucleotides: TGCGCCAGCAGCCAAGATACTAGGGACAGACAGTTCTTC. Its translation is CASSQDTRDRQFF.

J is TRBJ1-1 and V is TRBV5-1, with a possible D match to TRBD1 (5 bases). Deletions cut 1 base from V and 1 base from J, with 11 bases between. Germline V gene lookup returns CDR1 SGHRS and CDR2 YFSETQ. The CDR3 is made up of 15 amino acids. The CDR3 region is CASSLRWGPNTEAFF. The CDR3 region has the DNA TGCGCCAGCAGCTTGAGATGGGGCCCGAACACTGAAGCTTTCTTT.

This chain joins TRBV6-2 or TRBV6-3 and TRBJ2-1; 9 nucleotides align to TRBD2. Germline V gene lookup returns CDR1 MNHEY and CDR2 SVGEGT. V shed 5 bases, J shed 8 bases, and the junction held 4 bases outside the gene matches. The CDR3 is made up of 13 amino acids. The CDR3 DNA reads TGTGCCAGCAGTCCCAGACTAGCGGATGAGCAGTTCTTC. Translation: CASSPRLADEQFF.

This chain connects TRBV2 to TRBJ2-2, with 7 positions matching TRBD1. With V trimmed by 7 bases and J by 7 bases, 9 bases remained unmatched. This CDR3 is built from 14 residues. Germline loops: CDR1 SNHLY, CDR2 FYNNEI. The CDR3 DNA is TGTGCCAGCACCGGACAGGCCGTGCTCGGGGAGCTGTTTTTT. It is translated as CASTGQAVLGELFF. The full variable domain, rest sourced from reference TRBV2 and TRBJ2-2, is EPEVTQTPSHQVTQMGQEVILRCVPISNHLYFYWYRQILGQKVEFLVSFYNNEISEKSEIFDDQFSVERPDGSNFTLKIRSTKLEDSAMYFCASTGQAVLGELFFGEGSRLTVL.

The sample holds one count of this clone. The rearrangement uses TRBV27 and TRBJ1-5, with D perhaps matching TRBD1 (6 bases). The germline V gene has CDR1 MNHEY and CDR2 SMNVEV (reference sequence). V gave up 5 bases and J gave up 0 bases, with 11 bases separating them. CDR3 length: 15 amino acids. The DNA for the CDR3 is TGTGCCAGCAGTATGGGACACCTTAGCAATCAGCCCCAGCATTTT. Its protein product is CASSMGHLSNQPQHF.

The chain carries TRBV11-1 and TRBJ2-3, with D perhaps TRBD2 (7 bases). CDR3 length equals 15 residues. V was shortened by 0 bases and J by 8 bases, with 15 bases between the two germline ends. Germline V lookup: CDR1 SGHAT, CDR2 FQDESV (reference sequence). CDR3 in amino acids: CASSLAGGPRGTQYF. CDR3 DNA sequence: TGTGCCAGCAGCTTAGCGGGGGGGCCTCGGGGTACGCAGTATTTT. Supplemented by reference TRBV11-1 and TRBJ2-3, the full variable domain reads EAEVAQSPRYKITEKSQAVAFWCDPISGHATLYWYRQILGQGPELLVQFQDESVVDDSQLPKDRFSAERLKGVDSTLKIQPAELGDSAMYLCASSLAGGPRGTQYFGPGTRLTVL.

This clone has a handful of counts. V is TRBV2 and J is TRBJ1-1, with D perhaps matching TRBD1 (5 bases). Germline V gives CDR1 SNHLY, CDR2 FYNNEI. The CDR3 runs to 13 residues. V gave up 7 bases and J gave up 6 bases, with 15 bases separating them. This CDR3 is CASTPRGRAEAFF. In DNA, the CDR3 is TGTGCCAGCACCCCCCGGGGGAGGGCTGAAGCTTTCTTT.

The CDR3, as DNA: TGTGCCAGCAGCTTGATAGGGGGTGAGGATTCACCCCTCCACTTT. Its protein product is CASSLIGGEDSPLHF. This chain uses TRBV5-4 with TRBJ1-6; D possibly corresponds to TRBD1 (6 bases). The CDR3 extends over 15 amino acids. Germline V CDR1 and CDR2: SGHNT, YYREEE (reference sequence). With 1 base removed from V and 8 bases from J, the gap between germline ends came to 13 bases.

This sequence joins TRBV10-3 and TRBJ2-2; TRBD1 matches at 8 bases. The junction had 8 bases not matched to a gene; V was cut back by 6 bases and J by 5 bases. In germline, CDR1 is ENHRY, CDR2 SYGVKD. The CDR3 sequence is 15 residues long. In DNA, the CDR3 is TGTGCCATCAGAAGCGGACAGGGAGAAACCGGGGAGCTGTTTTTT. Its translation is CAIRSGQGETGELFF.

This clone showed up just once. V is TRBV27 and J is TRBJ1-4, with D unclear. Germline V gene sequence: CDR1 MNHEY, CDR2 SMNVEV (reference sequence). The CDR3 contains 16 residues. V shed 7 bases and J shed 0 bases, with 15 bases lying between them. CDR3 nucleotide sequence: TGTGCCAGCACCCCCCGGTTCGGGGCAACTAATGAAAAACTGTTTTTT. Encoded protein: CASTPRFGATNEKLFF.

This clone appeared once. V gene TRBV6-5 combines with J gene TRBJ1-5; D unclear. V gave up 2 bases and J gave up 9 bases, with 14 bases separating them. Germline V gene sequence: CDR1 MNHEY, CDR2 SVGAGI. This CDR3 region has 14 residues. This CDR3 is CASSYRYLELPQHF. CDR3 DNA sequence: TGTGCCAGCAGTTACCGGTATCTAGAGTTGCCCCAGCATTTT.

The gene calls are TRBV3-1 (or the pseudogene TRBV3-2) and TRBJ1-4, with unresolved D. Germline V gene lookup returns CDR1 LGHDT and CDR2 YNNKEL (reference sequence). Trimming left V 0 bases short and J 7 bases short, with 9 bases between. The CDR3 consists of 14 residues. CDR3 coding DNA: TGTGCCAGCAGCCAAGATCGGGTACGTGAAAAACTGTTTTTT. Its protein product is CASSQDRVREKLFF.

The chain joins TRBV7-9 to TRBJ2-1; maybe TRBD2 (5 bases). The CDR3 runs to 15 residues. Between the trimmed V and J ends, which lost 6 bases and 8 bases, there was a span of 20 bases. Germline CDR1 reads SEHNR; CDR2 reads FQNEAQ (reference sequence). CDR3 nucleotides: TGTGCCAGCAGGAGGACGGCGGGCGGGTGGGATGAGCAGTTCTTC. It yields the protein CASRRTAGGWDEQFF.

This chain uses TRBV19 with TRBJ2-3; 8 bases line up with TRBD2. This CDR3 spans 17 amino acids. With 6 bases clipped from V and 3 bases from J, the junction kept 14 bases outside the gene matches. Per germline, CDR1 LNHDA and CDR2 SQIVND (reference sequence). CDR3 residues: CASSPSPGGRSTDTQYF. The CDR3 region has the DNA TGTGCCAGTAGCCCCTCGCCAGGCGGGAGGAGTACAGATACGCAGTATTTT.

J is TRBJ2-3 and V is TRBV7-6; possible D gene TRBD1, 5 bases. The germline V gene encodes CDR1 SGHVS and CDR2 FNYEAQ. The length of the CDR3 is 15 residues. Trimming stripped 3 bases from V and 4 bases from J, with 14 bases between. This CDR3 is CASSLLTEDPDTQYF. In DNA, the CDR3 is TGTGCCAGCAGCTTGTTGACAGAAGATCCAGATACGCAGTATTTT.

The rearrangement joins TRBV7-3 to TRBJ2-1; TRBD1 matches 9 bases. CDR1 is SGHTA and CDR2 is FQGTGA in the germline V gene. V lost 4 bases and J lost 6; bases outside the gene matches: 1. There are 13 residues in the CDR3. Written as DNA, the CDR3 is TGTGCCAGCAGCTCGGACAGGGGCAATGAGCAGTTCTTC. Amino acids: CASSSDRGNEQFF. The full variable domain, in which reference TRBV7-3 and TRBJ2-1 provide the parts outside the CDR3, is GAGVSQTPSNKVTEKGKYVELRCDPISGHTALYWYRQSLGQGPEFLIYFQGTGAADDSGLPNDRFFAVRPEGSVSTLKIQRTERGDSAVYLCASSSDRGNEQFFGPGTRLTVL.

This clone was observed once. J is TRBJ1-2 and V is TRBV2; D might be TRBD1 (5 bases). This CDR3 has 16 residues. CDR1 SNHLY and CDR2 FYNNEI come from the germline V gene. V gave up 7 bases and J gave up 2 bases, with 20 bases separating them. CDR3 nucleotides: TGTGCCAGCAACTCCCAAAGGGGCATCGCCAACTATGGCTACACCTTC. Translated, it gives CASNSQRGIANYGYTF.

V is TRBV7-2 and J is TRBJ2-7; 9 bases map to TRBD1. The trim removed 1 base at V and 3 bases at J, leaving 7 bases unmatched. There are 16 residues in the CDR3. CDR1 and CDR2 from the germline V gene are SGHTA and FQGNSA. The chain's CDR3 is CASSLGTGTGFYEQYV. The CDR3, as DNA: TGTGCCAGCAGCTTAGGGACCGGGACAGGGTTCTACGAGCAGTACGTC.

The CDR3 sequence is CASSGYRGNYGYTF. The CDR3 DNA reads TGTGCCAGCAGTGGTTACAGGGGCAACTATGGCTACACCTTC. The chain carries TRBV2 and TRBJ1-2, with TRBD1 identical over 7 bases. With V trimmed by 4 bases and J by 2 bases, 4 bases remained unmatched. From germline, CDR1 is SNHLY and CDR2 FYNNEI. This CDR3 spans 14 amino acids. The whole variable domain, remainder taken from reference TRBV2 and TRBJ1-2, is EPEVTQTPSHQVTQMGQEVILRCVPISNHLYFYWYRQILGQKVEFLVSFYNNEISEKSEIFDDQFSVERPDGSNFTLKIRSTKLEDSAMYFCASSGYRGNYGYTFGSGTRLTVV.

The CDR3 sequence is CASSLGGGESNQPQHF. The CDR3 nucleotides are TGTGCCAGCAGCTTGGGGGGGGGAGAAAGCAATCAGCCCCAGCATTTT. J is TRBJ1-5 and V is TRBV5-4; D might be TRBD1 (5 bases). Germline lookup yields CDR1 SGHNT and CDR2 YYREEE (reference sequence). Trimming pared 0 bases from V and 1 base from J, leaving 11 bases between. The CDR3 has 16 amino acids.